Described below is a single T cell receptor beta chain sequence and its context. Method: immunoSEQ multiplex PCR; TCRdb's copy keeps in-frame clones and lacks some. The table includes 29,000 or so clones, roughly 89% detected once. These data originate in a study of lymphopenia after photon versus proton radiotherapy. Germline V lookup: CDR1 SGHTA, CDR2 FQGNSA. CDR3 size: 14 residues. With 4 bases removed from V and 0 bases from J, the gap between germline ends came to 7 bases. The J gene is TRBJ1-3, the V gene TRBV7-2, with TRBD1 as a possible D gene (6 bases). This TCR derives from a woman aged 55-69 years with cholangiocarcinoma. Some clones in this sample may be carry-over from other donors' samples. Sequencing was performed on peripheral blood, taken from a patient treated with proton-based radiotherapy. This chain's CDR3 is CASSSQGSGNTIYF. CDR3 nucleotide sequence: TGTGCCAGCAGCTCACAGGGCTCTGGAAACACCATATATTTT.